This TCR beta chain appears in the sequencing data of a study of cytomegalovirus exposure and HLA in healthy donors. Study at large: An analysis done earlier identified approximately 120 million unique TCR beta sequences from about 179 million T cells. The study, taken as a whole, reports: Previously analyzed data showed that most TCR beta V segments were productive at a frequency of about 87% or about 30%.

Germline trimming cut 0 bases from V and 4 bases from J; bases unmatched to any gene: 7. CDR3 length: 16 residues. From germline, CDR1 is SGDLS and CDR2 YYNGEE. PCR involved 60 Vbeta and 13 Jbeta primers. TCRdb's copy holds only in-frame clones and misses some; the assay was immunoSEQ multiplex PCR. The sample has about 160,000 clones. Concerning this clone itself: The antigen remains unidentified.

Material for sequencing was PBMCs. The rearrangement links TRBV9 to TRBJ1-1; 9 bases line up with TRBD1. The receptor's source is a man aged 25 to 40 in good health and CMV-seronegative. The CDR3 here is CASSVGITGGLTEAFF. CDR3 sequence (DNA): TGTGCCAGCAGCGTAGGAATAACAGGGGGCCTCACTGAAGCTTTCTTT.